This TCR beta chain was identified in a study of T cell responses to AZD1222 COVID-19 vaccine. Produced via immunoSEQ multiplex PCR; TCRdb's table is partial and in-frame only. The sample contains some 150,000 clones, around 90% of which appear only once. Combined were second doses at about 4 or about 12 weeks. Findings and caveats of the study: At baseline, seropositivity was found in only a handful of AZD1222 recipients.

CDR1 and CDR2 (germline): GTSNPN, SVGIG (reference sequence). Trimming left V 4 bases short and J 12 bases short, with 16 bases between. This CDR3 is built from 12 residues. A word on this clone: Its specificity is not known.

V usage is TRBV30 and J usage is TRBJ2-1, with D possibly being TRBD2 (6 bases). The sample consisted of peripheral blood, taken 28 days after the second AZD1222 dose. The clonotype was recovered from an adult who received the AZD1222 COVID-19 vaccine. The CDR3 DNA follows: TGTGCCTGGACGGGCGGGGCCGGTGGGCAGTTCTTC. This translates into CAWTGGAGGQFF.